This T cell receptor beta chain emerged from a study of CD8 T cells in ankylosing spondylitis. General study findings and limits: A TCR beta motif of about 8 highly homologous variants seemed to mark ankylosing spondylitis blood.

TCRdb independently ran MiXCR on the 5' RACE reads; one entry per CDR3 protein. The sample lists fewer than 450,000 distinct CDR3 sequences; roughly 18% were seen once. V was shortened by 1 base and J by 1 base, with 8 bases between the two germline ends. Per the germline V gene, CDR1 is LGHDT and CDR2 is YNNKEL (reference sequence). This CDR3 spans 15 amino acids. Turning to this clonotype: As yet, its antigen is unknown.

This chain connects TRBV3-1 to TRBJ1-5; maybe TRBD1 (5 bases). The sequenced sample was blood, either unsorted or a sorted T cell fraction (not recorded which). The sequence derives from a male donor with ankylosing spondylitis. DNA for the CDR3: TGTGCCAGCAGCCAAGCGGGGGGGAGCAATCAGCCCCAGCATTTT. It translates to CASSQAGGSNQPQHF.